This T cell receptor (beta chain) is drawn from a study of T cells expressing NK-cell markers. Broader study findings: The same clonotypes also predominated in the CD3+CD56-NKG2C+ fraction of a handful of donors.

Synthesis of TCR beta cDNA relied on 5'RACE template switching carrying UMIs. For each CDR3 protein, TCRdb gives one entry from its re-call of the 5' RACE reads, without DNA. The sample is made up of fewer than 300,000 distinct CDR3 sequences, and the top ten hold around 4.3% of it. Concerning this clonotype itself: The antigen is not known.

This TCR came from a woman between 18 and 69 years old in good health. The specimen was blood T cells: a sorted CD56 or NKG2C T cell subset, CD4+ or CD8+ T cells, or bulk PBMC T cells (not recorded which).

The chain's CDR3 is CATSRDPPDRFWAQPQHF. This chain links TRBV15 with TRBJ1-5; no DNA is available, so the TRBD1 call from TCRdb remains unchecked. The CDR3 runs 18 residues. CDR1 and CDR2 from the germline V gene are LNHNV and YYDKDF (reference sequence).